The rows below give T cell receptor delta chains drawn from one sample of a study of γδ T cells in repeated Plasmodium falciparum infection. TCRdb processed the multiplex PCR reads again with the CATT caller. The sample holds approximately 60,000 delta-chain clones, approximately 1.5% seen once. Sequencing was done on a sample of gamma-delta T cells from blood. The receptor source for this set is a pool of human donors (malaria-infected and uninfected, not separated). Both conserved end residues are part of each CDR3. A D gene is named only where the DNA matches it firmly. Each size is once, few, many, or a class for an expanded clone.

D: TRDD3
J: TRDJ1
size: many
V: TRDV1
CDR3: CALGEGGMRGTGGWEKLIF
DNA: TGTGCTCTTGGGGAAGGAGGGATGCGCGGTACTGGGGGATGGGAGAAACTCATCTTT

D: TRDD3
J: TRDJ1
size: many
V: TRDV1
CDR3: CALGELPGGYYLYTDKLIF
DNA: TGTGCTCTTGGGGAACTGCCCGGGGGATATTACCTGTACACCGATAAACTCATCTTT

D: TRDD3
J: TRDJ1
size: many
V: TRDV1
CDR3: CALGETVILRYTRRGGFFADKLIF
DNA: TGTGCTCTTGGGGAGACAGTGATCCTTCGCTACACACGACGTGGGGGATTTTTTGCCGATAAACTCATCTTT

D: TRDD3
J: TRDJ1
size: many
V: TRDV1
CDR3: CALGVACLPLGDTDTDKLIF
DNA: TGTGCTCTTGGGGTCGCTTGCCTTCCTCTGGGGGATACGGACACCGATAAACTCATCTTT

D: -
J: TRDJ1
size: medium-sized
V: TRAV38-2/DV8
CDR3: CAYRSAESLPYKLIF
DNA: TGTGCTTATAGGAGCGCGGAATCCCTACCCTATAAGCTCATCTTT

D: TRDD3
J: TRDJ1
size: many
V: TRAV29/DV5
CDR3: CAASDRISVRAGGSTDKLIF
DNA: TGTGCAGCAAGCGACCGAATCTCGGTTCGAGCTGGGGGATCCACCGATAAACTCATCTTT

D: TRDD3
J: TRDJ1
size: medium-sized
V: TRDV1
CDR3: CALGDGYRQGYGFYLTDKLIF
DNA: TGTGCTCTTGGGGATGGTTATAGACAGGGATACGGTTTTTATTTGACCGATAAACTCATCTTT

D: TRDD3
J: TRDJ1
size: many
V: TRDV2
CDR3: CACVCISWGPPHTDKLIF
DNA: TGTGCCTGTGTGTGTATCTCCTGGGGGCCCCCTCACACCGATAAACTCATCTTT

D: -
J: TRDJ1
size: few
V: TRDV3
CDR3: CAFRSRPYLFGTADKLIF
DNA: TGTGCCTTTAGAAGTCGTCCCTACTTGTTTGGGACCGCAGATAAACTCATCTTT

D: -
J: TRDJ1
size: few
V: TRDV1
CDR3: CALGTLWRGAIRGDKLIF
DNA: TGTGCTCTTGGGACCTTATGGAGGGGGGCTATTCGGGGCGATAAACTCATCTTT

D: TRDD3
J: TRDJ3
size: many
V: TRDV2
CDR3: CACDTGTGDLSSWDTRQMFF
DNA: TGTGCCTGTGACACCGGTACTGGGGACTTGAGCTCCTGGGACACCCGACAGATGTTTTTC

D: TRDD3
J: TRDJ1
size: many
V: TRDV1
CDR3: CALGVNFPNPDWGILERNTDKLIF
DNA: TGTGCTCTTGGGGTGAACTTCCCAAACCCTGACTGGGGGATACTTGAGCGGAACACCGATAAACTCATCTTT

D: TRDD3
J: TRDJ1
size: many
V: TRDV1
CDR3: CALGEPWGFPGGRRLIF
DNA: TGTGCTCTTGGGGAACCGTGGGGGTTCCCTGGGGGGCGTAGACTCATCTTT

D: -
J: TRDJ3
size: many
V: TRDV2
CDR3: CACNPLGDSSWDTRQMFF
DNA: TGTGCCTGTAACCCACTGGGTGACAGCTCCTGGGACACCCGACAGATGTTTTTC

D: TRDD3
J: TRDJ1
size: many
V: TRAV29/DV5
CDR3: CAASGMDAPPYWGTDKLIF
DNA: TGTGCAGCAAGCGGAATGGATGCCCCCCCGTACTGGGGAACCGATAAACTCATCTTT